This T cell receptor beta chain was observed in a study of T cell responses to AZD1222 COVID-19 vaccine. In regard to this clone: The target antigen is unknown.

General study findings and limits: Possibly, clonal diversity was underestimated; donors were largely white British and included more females. Dominant CD4 TCR responses targeted spike regions 160-218 and 743-854. Compared with day 0, the breadth and depth of the Spike-specific TCR repertoire rose significantly after two doses of AZD1222.

Sequencing used immunoSEQ multiplex PCR; TCRdb keeps in-frame clones, though not all of them. The repertoire holds roughly 80,000 clones, with roughly nine tenths as singletons. The material sequenced was peripheral blood, taken 28 days after the second AZD1222 dose. This clonotype was sampled from an adult who received the AZD1222 COVID-19 vaccine.

The CDR3, as DNA: TGTGCCAGCAAGAGCCGCTTCTACAATGAGCAGTTCTTC. Translated: CASKSRFYNEQFF. This chain links TRBV27 with TRBJ2-1; D gene unclear. V gave up 7 bases and J gave up 3 bases, with 10 bases separating them. The CDR3 is made up of 13 amino acids. Germline V gives CDR1 MNHEY, CDR2 SMNVEV (reference sequence).